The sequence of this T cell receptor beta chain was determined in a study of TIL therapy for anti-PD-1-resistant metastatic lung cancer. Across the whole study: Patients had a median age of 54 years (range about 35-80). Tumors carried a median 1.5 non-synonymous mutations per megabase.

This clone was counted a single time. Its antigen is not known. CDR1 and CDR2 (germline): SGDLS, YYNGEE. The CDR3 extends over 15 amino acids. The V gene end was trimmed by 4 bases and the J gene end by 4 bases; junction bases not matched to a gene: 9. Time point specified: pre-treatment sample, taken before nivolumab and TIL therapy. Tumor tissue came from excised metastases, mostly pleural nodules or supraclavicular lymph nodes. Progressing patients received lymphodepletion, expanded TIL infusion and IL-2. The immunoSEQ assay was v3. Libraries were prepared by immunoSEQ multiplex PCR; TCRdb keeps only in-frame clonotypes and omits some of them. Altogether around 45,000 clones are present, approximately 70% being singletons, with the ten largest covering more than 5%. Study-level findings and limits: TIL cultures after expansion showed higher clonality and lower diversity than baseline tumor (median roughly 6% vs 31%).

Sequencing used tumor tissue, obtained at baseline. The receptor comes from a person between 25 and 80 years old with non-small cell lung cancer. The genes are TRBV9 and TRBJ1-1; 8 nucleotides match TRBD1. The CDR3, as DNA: TGTGCCAGCAGCCGACAGGGGCCCTTTAGCACTGAAGCTTTCTTT. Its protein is CASSRQGPFSTEAFF.